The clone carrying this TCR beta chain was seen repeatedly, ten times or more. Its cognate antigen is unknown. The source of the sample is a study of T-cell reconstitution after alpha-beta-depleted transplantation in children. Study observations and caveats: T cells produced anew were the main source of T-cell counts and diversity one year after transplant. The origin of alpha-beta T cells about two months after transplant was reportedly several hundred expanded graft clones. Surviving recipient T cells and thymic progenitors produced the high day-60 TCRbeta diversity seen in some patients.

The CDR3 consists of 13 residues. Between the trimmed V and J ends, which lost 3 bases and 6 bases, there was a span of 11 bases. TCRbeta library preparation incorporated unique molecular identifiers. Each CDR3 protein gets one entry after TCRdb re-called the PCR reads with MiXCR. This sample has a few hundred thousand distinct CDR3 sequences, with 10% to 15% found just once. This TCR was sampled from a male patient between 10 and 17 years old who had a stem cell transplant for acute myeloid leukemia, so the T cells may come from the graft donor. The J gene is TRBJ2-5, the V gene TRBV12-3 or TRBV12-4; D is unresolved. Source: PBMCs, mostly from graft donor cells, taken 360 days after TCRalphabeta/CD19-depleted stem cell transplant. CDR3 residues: CASSFSESKTQYF. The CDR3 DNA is TGTGCCAGCAGTTTTAGTGAATCCAAGACCCAGTACTTC.